A single T cell receptor (beta chain) is shown here with its context. Libraries were prepared by immunoSEQ multiplex PCR; TCRdb keeps only in-frame clonotypes and omits some of them. In the table there are about 190,000 clones, 70% to 90% of which are singletons. Germline lookup yields CDR1 SGHVS and CDR2 FNYEAQ. This CDR3 has 13 residues. V gave up 6 bases and J gave up 5 bases, with 13 bases separating them. This record comes from a study of blood T cell repertoires in COVID-19. The source is a woman older than 75 with acute or convalescent COVID-19. The chain recombines TRBV7-6 with TRBJ2-5; D ambiguous. Sequencing used peripheral blood. The CDR3 sequence: CASRLGSGETQYF. The CDR3 DNA follows: TGTGCCAGCAGGCTCGGCTCAGGCGAGACCCAGTACTTC.